Shown below are 12 T cell receptor beta chains from a single sample sequenced in a study of CD8 T cells in ankylosing spondylitis. Antigen specificity for these receptors is unknown. Whole-study results and caveats: Typical of ankylosing spondylitis blood, it appeared, was a TCR beta motif of 7 or 8 highly homologous variants.

TCRdb itself ran the 5' RACE reads through MiXCR, one entry per CDR3 protein. Counted here are about 220,000 distinct CDR3 sequences, approximately 7.4% occurring once; the ten biggest clones make up 14%. Material for sequencing was blood, either unsorted or a sorted T cell fraction (not recorded which). These TCRs come from a male donor with ankylosing spondylitis.

The chain combines TRBV6-4 with TRBJ2-1, with D possibly being TRBD1 or TRBD2 (6 bases each). Trimming cost V 0 bases and J 6 bases, with 15 bases left between them. Germline loops: CDR1 MRHNA, CDR2 SNTAGT. The CDR3 extends over 16 amino acids. This chain's CDR3 is CASSDSGGIPSNEQFF. CDR3 nucleotides: TGTGCCAGCAGTGACTCCGGGGGCATCCCCTCCAATGAGCAGTTCTTC.

This chain joins TRBV11-2 and TRBJ2-6, with D maybe TRBD1 (6 bases). This CDR3 has 15 residues. Germline loops: CDR1 SGHAT, CDR2 FQNNGV. The V end was cut by 4 bases, the J end by 2 bases, with 9 bases between. The CDR3 is CASSSQGTGANVLTF. The DNA for the CDR3 is TGTGCCAGCAGCTCACAGGGAACTGGGGCCAACGTCCTGACTTTC.

This clonotype was seen repeatedly, ten times or more. This chain joins TRBV7-9 and TRBJ2-7; D might be TRBD1 or TRBD2, each matching 6 bases. The CDR3 is 14 residues long. Germline V gene lookup returns CDR1 SEHNR and CDR2 FQNEAQ (reference sequence). The ends were cut back, 5 bases at V and 4 bases at J, with 15 bases in the middle. The CDR3 DNA reads TGTGCCAGCAGCCAAACAGGAGGGGGATACGAGCAGTACTTC. This translates into CASSQTGGGYEQYF.

The V call is TRBV5-1, the J call TRBJ2-3, with D perhaps TRBD1 (6 bases). Germline V gene data show CDR1 as SGHRS and CDR2 as YFSETQ. This CDR3 is 15 amino acids long. Deletions cut 0 bases from V and 13 bases from J, with 21 bases between. The CDR3 protein is CASSLDPGSYPGEYF. In nucleotides, the CDR3 is TGCGCCAGCAGCTTGGACCCGGGTTCCTATCCAGGGGAGTATTTT.

This clonotype has a count of ten or more. The chain carries TRBV7-2 and TRBJ2-7; no firm D call. This CDR3 has 11 residues. Germline CDR1 is SGHTA and CDR2 is FQGNSA. Trimming took 4 bases from V and 6 from J, leaving 7 bases between them. This chain's CDR3 is CASSSRTEQYF. The CDR3 DNA follows: TGTGCCAGCAGCTCCAGGACCGAGCAGTACTTC.

This clonotype was seen ten or more times. V is TRBV9 and J is TRBJ2-3; D might be TRBD1 (6 bases). Trimming cost V 4 bases and J 2 bases, with 14 bases left between them. CDR1 and CDR2 (germline): SGDLS, YYNGEE. The CDR3 runs 15 residues. This CDR3 is CASSRGSTVTDTQYF. DNA for the CDR3: TGTGCCAGCAGCAGGGGGAGTACCGTCACAGATACGCAGTATTTT.

CDR3 nucleotide sequence: TGTGCCAGCAGCTCGCCTGTGAGGACAGATACGCAGTATTTT. As protein: CASSSPVRTDTQYF. The gene calls are TRBV5-5 and TRBJ2-3; D is ambiguous. This CDR3 is built from 14 residues. Germline V gene sequence: CDR1 SGHKS, CDR2 YYEKEE (reference sequence). Trimming stripped 3 bases from V and 3 bases from J, with 11 bases between.

This clonotype showed up many times. The V and J genes are TRBV20-1 and TRBJ1-1; D is perhaps TRBD1 (5 bases). The length of the CDR3 is 12 residues. The germline gives CDR1 DFQATT, CDR2 SNEGSKA (reference sequence). Trimming stripped 3 bases from V and 3 bases from J, with 8 bases between. The CDR3 here is CSAREQDTEAFF. CDR3 bases: TGCAGTGCTAGGGAACAGGACACTGAAGCTTTCTTT.

This clonotype was observed many times. This chain uses TRBV5-1 with TRBJ2-1, with D unresolved. V lost 4 bases, J lost 13 bases, and 12 bases lay in between. CDR1 and CDR2 (germline): SGHRS, YFSETQ. The CDR3 has 11 residues. This CDR3 reads CASSPARIQFF. The DNA of the CDR3 is TGCGCCAGCAGCCCCGCACGTATCCAGTTCTTC.

This chain connects TRBV6-5 to TRBJ2-1; 7 nucleotides agree with TRBD1. In germline, CDR1 is MNHEY, CDR2 SVGAGI. CDR3 length: 13 residues. Unmatched junction bases numbered 6, after V lost 4 bases and J lost 9 bases. The CDR3 spells CASSSGQDGEQFF. In DNA form, the CDR3 reads TGTGCCAGCAGTTCAGGACAGGACGGTGAGCAGTTCTTC.

The chain carries TRBV20-1 and TRBJ2-3, with TRBD1 as a possible D gene (6 bases). The CDR3 runs 13 residues. CDR1 DFQATT and CDR2 SNEGSKA come from the germline V gene (reference sequence). The ends were cut back, 5 bases at V and 2 bases at J, with 11 bases in the middle. This CDR3 is CSADGQFTDTQYF. CDR3 bases: TGCAGTGCTGACGGACAGTTCACAGATACGCAGTATTTT.

This clonotype came up many times. This sequence joins TRBV27 and TRBJ2-7; possibly TRBD2 for D (6 bases). In germline, CDR1 is MNHEY, CDR2 SMNVEV (reference sequence). V lost 0 bases to trimming and J lost 2 bases, with 14 bases between them. This CDR3 region has 16 residues. This chain's CDR3 is CASSLSEGLLPYEQYF. The CDR3 nucleotides read TGTGCCAGCAGTTTATCGGAGGGGCTCTTACCCTACGAGCAGTACTTC.